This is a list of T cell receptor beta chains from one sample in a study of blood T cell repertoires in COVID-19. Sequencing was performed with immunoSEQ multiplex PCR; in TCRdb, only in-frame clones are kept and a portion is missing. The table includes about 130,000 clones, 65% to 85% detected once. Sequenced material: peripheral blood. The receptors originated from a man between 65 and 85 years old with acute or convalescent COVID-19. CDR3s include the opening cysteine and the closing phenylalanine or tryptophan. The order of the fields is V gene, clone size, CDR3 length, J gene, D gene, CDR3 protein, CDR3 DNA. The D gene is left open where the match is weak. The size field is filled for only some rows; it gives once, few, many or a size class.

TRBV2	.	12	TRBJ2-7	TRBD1	CATRQGPYEQYF	TGTGCCACCAGACAGGGTCCCTACGAGCAGTACTTC
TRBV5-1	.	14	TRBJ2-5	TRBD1	CASRSDRGEETQYF	TGCGCCAGCAGGTCCGACAGGGGAGAAGAGACCCAGTACTTC
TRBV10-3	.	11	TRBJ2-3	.	CATQITDTQYF	TGTGCCACCCAGATCACAGATACGCAGTATTTT
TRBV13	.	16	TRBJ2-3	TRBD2	CASSRTSGALTDTQYF	TGTGCCAGCAGCAGGACTAGCGGGGCCCTCACAGATACGCAGTATTTT
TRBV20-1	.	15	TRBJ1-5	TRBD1	CSASPGQAINQPQHF	TGCAGTGCTAGTCCCGGACAGGCCATCAATCAGCCCCAGCATTTT
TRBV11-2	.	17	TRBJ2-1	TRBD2	CASSLDPPSGGADEQFF	TGTGCCAGCAGCTTAGACCCTCCTAGCGGGGGGGCCGATGAGCAGTTCTTC
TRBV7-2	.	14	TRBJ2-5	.	CASSPRAGQETQYF	TGTGCCAGCAGCCCCAGGGCAGGCCAAGAGACCCAGTACTTC
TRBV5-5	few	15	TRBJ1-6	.	CASSLYGFMNSPLHF	TGTGCCAGCAGCTTGTACGGGTTTATGAATTCACCCCTCCACTTT
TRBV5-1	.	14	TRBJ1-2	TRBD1	CASSAPGTVPGYTF	TGCGCCAGCAGCGCCCCCGGGACAGTTCCTGGCTACACCTTC
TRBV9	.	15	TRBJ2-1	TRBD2	CASSIQGGVYNEQFF	TGTGCCAGCAGCATCCAGGGAGGGGTATACAATGAGCAGTTCTTC
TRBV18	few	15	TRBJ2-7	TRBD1	CASSPLGGSSYEQYF	TGTGCCAGCTCACCCCTAGGGGGCAGCTCCTACGAGCAGTACTTC
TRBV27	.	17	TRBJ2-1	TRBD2	CASSTSGTGGSYNEQFF	TGTGCCAGCAGCACTTCTGGGACGGGGGGCTCCTACAATGAGCAGTTCTTC
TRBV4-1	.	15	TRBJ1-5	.	CASSQESSGYQPQHF	TGCGCCAGCAGCCAAGAGTCGTCAGGTTATCAGCCCCAGCATTTT
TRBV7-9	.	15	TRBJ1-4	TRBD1	CASSLPTGDSEKLFF	TGTGCCAGCAGCTTACCGACAGGGGATAGTGAAAAACTGTTTTTT
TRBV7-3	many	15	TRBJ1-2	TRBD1	CASSLMAGGNYGYTF	TGTGCCAGCAGCTTAATGGCAGGGGGGAACTATGGCTACACCTTC
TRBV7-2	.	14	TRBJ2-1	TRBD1	CASSYGQGGNEQFF	TGTGCCAGCAGCTATGGACAGGGTGGCAATGAGCAGTTCTTC
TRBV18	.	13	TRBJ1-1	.	CASSPPSGDQAFF	TGTGCCAGCTCACCACCGTCGGGGGACCAAGCTTTCTTT
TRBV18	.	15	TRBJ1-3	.	CASSGGPTVGNTIYF	TGTGCCAGCTCGGGGGGTCCAACTGTTGGAAACACCATATATTTT
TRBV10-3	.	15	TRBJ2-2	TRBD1	CAIRESGGDTGELFF	TGTGCCATCAGAGAATCAGGGGGTGACACCGGGGAGCTGTTTTTT
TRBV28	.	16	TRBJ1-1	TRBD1	CASSSPPGTGNTEAFF	TGTGCCAGCAGTTCCCCTCCCGGGACAGGGAACACTGAAGCTTTCTTT
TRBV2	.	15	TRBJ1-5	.	CASSEAGGSHQPQHF	TGTGCCAGCAGTGAAGCGGGGGGATCCCATCAGCCCCAGCATTTT
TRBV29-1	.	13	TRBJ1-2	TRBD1	CSVDDRGLYGYTF	TGCAGCGTTGATGACAGGGGTCTCTATGGCTACACCTTC
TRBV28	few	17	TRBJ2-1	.	CASSFVRVQHSYNEQFF	TGTGCCAGCAGTTTTGTCAGGGTCCAACACTCCTACAATGAGCAGTTCTTC
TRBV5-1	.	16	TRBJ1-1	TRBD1	CASSGGTGGLNTEAFF	TGCGCCAGCAGCGGCGGGACAGGGGGTTTAAACACTGAAGCTTTCTTT
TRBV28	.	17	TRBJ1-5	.	CASSLGGGQGRDQPQHF	TGTGCCAGCAGTTTGGGAGGAGGCCAGGGGAGGGATCAGCCCCAGCATTTT
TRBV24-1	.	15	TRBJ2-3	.	CATSEPGTSTDTQYF	TGTGCCACCAGTGAACCCGGGACTAGCACAGATACGCAGTATTTT
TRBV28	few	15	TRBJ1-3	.	CASSTPHTAGYTIYF	TGTGCCAGCAGTACACCCCATACAGCGGGGTACACCATATATTTT
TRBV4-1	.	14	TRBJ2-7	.	CASRGGPGTYEQYF	TGCGCCAGCAGGGGAGGTCCGGGTACCTACGAGCAGTACTTC
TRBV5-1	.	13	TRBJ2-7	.	CASSLDRVYEQYF	TGCGCCAGCAGCTTGGACAGGGTCTACGAGCAGTACTTC
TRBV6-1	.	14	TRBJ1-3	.	CASSEGGGGNTIYF	TGTGCCAGCAGTGAAGGGGGGGGTGGAAACACCATATATTTT
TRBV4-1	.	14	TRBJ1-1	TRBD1	CASSPQDRVTEAFF	TGCGCCAGCAGCCCCCAGGACAGGGTCACTGAAGCTTTCTTT
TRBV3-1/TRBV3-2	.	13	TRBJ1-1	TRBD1	CASSQGTGSEAFF	TGTGCCAGCAGCCAAGGGACAGGCTCTGAAGCTTTCTTT
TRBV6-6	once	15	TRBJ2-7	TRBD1	CASTYRDRRAYEQYF	TGTGCCAGCACCTACCGGGACAGGCGAGCCTACGAGCAGTACTTC
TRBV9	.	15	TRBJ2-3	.	CASSLPGRSTDTQYF	TGTGCCAGCAGCCTCCCAGGGCGGTCGACAGATACGCAGTATTTT
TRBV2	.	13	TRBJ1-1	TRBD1	CASMGDRGSEAFF	TGTGCCAGCATGGGGGACAGGGGCTCTGAAGCTTTCTTT
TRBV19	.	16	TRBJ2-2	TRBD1	CASRRQGGRNTGELFF	TGTGCCAGTAGGCGACAGGGTGGGCGCAACACCGGGGAGCTGTTTTTT
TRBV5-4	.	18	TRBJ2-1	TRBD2	CASSLGGSGGGSYNEQFF	TGTGCCAGCAGCTTGGGCGGTAGCGGGGGAGGGTCCTACAATGAGCAGTTCTTC
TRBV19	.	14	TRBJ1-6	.	CASWGRGTNSPLHF	TGTGCCAGTTGGGGCCGTGGAACCAATTCACCCCTCCACTTT
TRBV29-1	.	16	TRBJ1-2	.	CSVLAPKQGANYGYTF	TGCAGCGTCCTCGCGCCTAAACAGGGAGCTAACTATGGCTACACCTTC
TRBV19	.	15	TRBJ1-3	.	CASSIGQGKGNTIYF	TGTGCCAGTAGTATCGGGCAGGGGAAAGGAAACACCATATATTTT
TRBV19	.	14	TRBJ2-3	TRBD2	CASRRGGPTDTQYF	TGTGCCAGTAGACGCGGGGGGCCGACAGATACGCAGTATTTT
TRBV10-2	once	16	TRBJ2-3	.	CASTANGGGGPDTQYF	TGCGCCAGCACCGCCAATGGTGGGGGGGGCCCAGATACGCAGTATTTT
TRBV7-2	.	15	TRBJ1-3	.	CASSLATGTGNTIYF	TGTGCCAGCAGCTTAGCTACCGGGACTGGAAACACCATATATTTT
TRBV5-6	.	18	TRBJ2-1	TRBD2	CASSPGLAGGRPYNEQFF	TGTGCCAGCAGCCCCGGACTAGCGGGGGGCCGACCTTACAATGAGCAGTTCTTC
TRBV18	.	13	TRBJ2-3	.	CASSPALTDTQYF	TGTGCCAGCTCACCCGCACTCACAGATACGCAGTATTTT